This T cell receptor (beta chain) was sequenced during a study of blood T cell repertoires in COVID-19. On the study more broadly: Italy, Spain and the United States were the sources of the convalescent and acute COVID-19 samples. T cells, B-cell-depleted T cells, or PBMCs supplied cDNA or gDNA.

As handled by the study authors: Estimates of nucleated cell counts were drawn from the amplification of reference gene primers. Sequencing was performed with immunoSEQ multiplex PCR; in TCRdb, only in-frame clones are kept and a portion is missing. The V and J calls and the clone size are those of that table, but D and trimming were determined from the DNA. The table has 200,000 to 300,000 clones, roughly four fifths seen once. The sequencing sample was made of peripheral blood. This receptor was identified in a woman aged 18-30 years with acute or convalescent COVID-19.

The CDR3 loop reads CSAGGGIRGYTF. CDR3 in DNA: TGCAGCGCTGGGGGAGGGATTAGGGGCTACACCTTC. The chain carries TRBV29-1 and TRBJ1-2; maybe TRBD1 (5 bases). Germline V lookup: CDR1 SQVTM, CDR2 ANQGSEA. The V and J ends lost 7 bases and 8 bases respectively, with 17 bases between them. The CDR3 spans 12 residues. The whole variable domain, filled in from reference TRBV29-1 and TRBJ1-2, reads SAVISQKPSRDICQRGTSLTIQCQVDSQVTMMFWYRQQPGQSLTLIATANQGSEATYESGFVIDKFPISRPNLTFSTLTVSNMSPEDSSIYLCSAGGGIRGYTFGSGTRLTVV.